This is a list of T cell receptor beta chains from one sample in a study of CD8 T cells in ankylosing spondylitis. MiXCR, run by TCRdb on the 5' RACE reads, gives a single entry per CDR3 protein. The sample has about 840,000 distinct CDR3 sequences, roughly 12% seen once; the top ten hold approximately 0.51%. The sequencing sample was made of blood, either unsorted or a sorted T cell fraction (not recorded which). The receptor source for this set is a male donor with ankylosing spondylitis. Both conserved end residues are trimmed from each CDR3. Fields, in order: V gene, J gene, CDR3 protein.

>TRBV6-1|TRBJ2-1
ASSGGGGQF
>TRBV23-1|TRBJ2-5
ASSQSRMVQETQY
>TRBV5-1|TRBJ2-5
ASRRTGNRQETQY
>TRBV20-1|TRBJ2-3
SARKLATLSGTQY
>TRBV7-2|TRBJ2-7
ASSFGNGYEQY
>TRBV7-2|TRBJ1-1
ASSRRQGAGEAF
>TRBV20-1|TRBJ2-7
SASLGRGNGYEQY
>TRBV4-3|TRBJ2-3
ASSQVAGGPDTQY
>TRBV4-3|TRBJ1-1
ASSQDGWGFTEAF
>TRBV20-1|TRBJ1-5
SATGQVNQPQH
>TRBV20-1|TRBJ2-3
SAIASTSTDTQY
>TRBV20-1|TRBJ2-5
SASGLVKETQY
>TRBV2|TRBJ2-5
ASSGSPEETQY